This T cell receptor (beta chain) was documented in a study of cytomegalovirus exposure and HLA in healthy donors. Profiled with immunoSEQ multiplex PCR; TCRdb holds only in-frame clones, not every one. Among 250,000 to 400,000 clones listed, approximately 91% were seen once. The trim removed 4 bases at V and 10 bases at J, leaving 10 bases unmatched. The V gene's germline CDR1 is ENHRY and CDR2 SYGVKD. The CDR3 totals 14 residues. The V gene is TRBV10-3, the J gene TRBJ1-1; 9 bases are a match to TRBD1. The source material was PBMCs. The source of this sequence is a man aged 30 to 39 in good health and CMV-seronegative. CDR3 residues: CAISAGTGLLGAFF. In DNA form, the CDR3 reads TGTGCCATCAGTGCCGGGACAGGGCTACTCGGAGCTTTCTTT.